A selection of T cell receptor beta chains follows, all from one sample in a study of beta chain features in type 1 diabetes. The method was immunoSEQ multiplex PCR; TCRdb's version includes in-frame clones alone and lacks a portion of them. The sample has a few hundred thousand clones; 16% are singletons. Specimen: naive CD4+ T cells from blood. These receptors were collected from a man aged 30-40 years with type 1 diabetes. The conserved cysteine and the conserved F or W are not part of the CDR3 here. Only some rows state a clone size, as once, few, many or a class for expanded clones.

v_gene: TRBV25-1; len: 13; abundance: .; j_gene: TRBJ2-1; CDR3aa: ASSVPSGRLNEQF
v_gene: TRBV6-5; len: 12; abundance: .; j_gene: TRBJ1-4; CDR3aa: ASSRQRFNEKLF
v_gene: TRBV13; len: 13; abundance: few; j_gene: TRBJ2-3; CDR3aa: ASSLEGSPSDTQY
v_gene: TRBV11-1; len: 11; abundance: few; j_gene: TRBJ2-7; CDR3aa: ASSVEGAYEQY
v_gene: TRBV6-4; len: 9; abundance: .; j_gene: TRBJ1-2; CDR3aa: ASSDSYGYT
v_gene: TRBV29-1; len: 11; abundance: .; j_gene: TRBJ1-1; CDR3aa: SVMTVMNTEAF
v_gene: TRBV27; len: 14; abundance: .; j_gene: TRBJ2-1; CDR3aa: ASSLAGGRRYNEQF
v_gene: TRBV7-9; len: 12; abundance: .; j_gene: TRBJ1-1; CDR3aa: ASSAQGRNTEAF
v_gene: TRBV25-1; len: 13; abundance: .; j_gene: TRBJ1-4; CDR3aa: ASSELRPPSEKLF
v_gene: TRBV9; len: 13; abundance: few; j_gene: TRBJ2-6; CDR3aa: ASSVKGPGANVLT
v_gene: TRBV7-9; len: 15; abundance: .; j_gene: TRBJ2-5; CDR3aa: ASSLTSGRVRGETQY
v_gene: TRBV30; len: 11; abundance: .; j_gene: TRBJ2-7; CDR3aa: AWSSGGTYEQY
v_gene: TRBV7-9; len: 12; abundance: few; j_gene: TRBJ2-7; CDR3aa: ASSLTQGPYEQY
v_gene: TRBV29-1; len: 11; abundance: few; j_gene: TRBJ2-5; CDR3aa: SVDLRGGETQY
v_gene: TRBV14; len: 14; abundance: .; j_gene: TRBJ2-1; CDR3aa: ASSPLGTGGGNEQF
v_gene: TRBV7-9; len: 12; abundance: .; j_gene: TRBJ2-5; CDR3aa: ASLSRGGGETQY
v_gene: TRBV27; len: 14; abundance: .; j_gene: TRBJ2-3; CDR3aa: ASRIGVSRGTDTQY
v_gene: TRBV7-2; len: 13; abundance: few; j_gene: TRBJ2-4; CDR3aa: ASSLGGSAKNIQY
v_gene: TRBV2; len: 9; abundance: .; j_gene: TRBJ2-2; CDR3aa: ATAGTGELF
v_gene: TRBV19; len: 13; abundance: few; j_gene: TRBJ2-3; CDR3aa: ASRPGQGRSDTQY
v_gene: TRBV10-1; len: 10; abundance: .; j_gene: TRBJ2-7; CDR3aa: ASSDRGHEQY
v_gene: TRBV28; len: 15; abundance: few; j_gene: TRBJ2-5; CDR3aa: ASSSPAFRDRGETQY